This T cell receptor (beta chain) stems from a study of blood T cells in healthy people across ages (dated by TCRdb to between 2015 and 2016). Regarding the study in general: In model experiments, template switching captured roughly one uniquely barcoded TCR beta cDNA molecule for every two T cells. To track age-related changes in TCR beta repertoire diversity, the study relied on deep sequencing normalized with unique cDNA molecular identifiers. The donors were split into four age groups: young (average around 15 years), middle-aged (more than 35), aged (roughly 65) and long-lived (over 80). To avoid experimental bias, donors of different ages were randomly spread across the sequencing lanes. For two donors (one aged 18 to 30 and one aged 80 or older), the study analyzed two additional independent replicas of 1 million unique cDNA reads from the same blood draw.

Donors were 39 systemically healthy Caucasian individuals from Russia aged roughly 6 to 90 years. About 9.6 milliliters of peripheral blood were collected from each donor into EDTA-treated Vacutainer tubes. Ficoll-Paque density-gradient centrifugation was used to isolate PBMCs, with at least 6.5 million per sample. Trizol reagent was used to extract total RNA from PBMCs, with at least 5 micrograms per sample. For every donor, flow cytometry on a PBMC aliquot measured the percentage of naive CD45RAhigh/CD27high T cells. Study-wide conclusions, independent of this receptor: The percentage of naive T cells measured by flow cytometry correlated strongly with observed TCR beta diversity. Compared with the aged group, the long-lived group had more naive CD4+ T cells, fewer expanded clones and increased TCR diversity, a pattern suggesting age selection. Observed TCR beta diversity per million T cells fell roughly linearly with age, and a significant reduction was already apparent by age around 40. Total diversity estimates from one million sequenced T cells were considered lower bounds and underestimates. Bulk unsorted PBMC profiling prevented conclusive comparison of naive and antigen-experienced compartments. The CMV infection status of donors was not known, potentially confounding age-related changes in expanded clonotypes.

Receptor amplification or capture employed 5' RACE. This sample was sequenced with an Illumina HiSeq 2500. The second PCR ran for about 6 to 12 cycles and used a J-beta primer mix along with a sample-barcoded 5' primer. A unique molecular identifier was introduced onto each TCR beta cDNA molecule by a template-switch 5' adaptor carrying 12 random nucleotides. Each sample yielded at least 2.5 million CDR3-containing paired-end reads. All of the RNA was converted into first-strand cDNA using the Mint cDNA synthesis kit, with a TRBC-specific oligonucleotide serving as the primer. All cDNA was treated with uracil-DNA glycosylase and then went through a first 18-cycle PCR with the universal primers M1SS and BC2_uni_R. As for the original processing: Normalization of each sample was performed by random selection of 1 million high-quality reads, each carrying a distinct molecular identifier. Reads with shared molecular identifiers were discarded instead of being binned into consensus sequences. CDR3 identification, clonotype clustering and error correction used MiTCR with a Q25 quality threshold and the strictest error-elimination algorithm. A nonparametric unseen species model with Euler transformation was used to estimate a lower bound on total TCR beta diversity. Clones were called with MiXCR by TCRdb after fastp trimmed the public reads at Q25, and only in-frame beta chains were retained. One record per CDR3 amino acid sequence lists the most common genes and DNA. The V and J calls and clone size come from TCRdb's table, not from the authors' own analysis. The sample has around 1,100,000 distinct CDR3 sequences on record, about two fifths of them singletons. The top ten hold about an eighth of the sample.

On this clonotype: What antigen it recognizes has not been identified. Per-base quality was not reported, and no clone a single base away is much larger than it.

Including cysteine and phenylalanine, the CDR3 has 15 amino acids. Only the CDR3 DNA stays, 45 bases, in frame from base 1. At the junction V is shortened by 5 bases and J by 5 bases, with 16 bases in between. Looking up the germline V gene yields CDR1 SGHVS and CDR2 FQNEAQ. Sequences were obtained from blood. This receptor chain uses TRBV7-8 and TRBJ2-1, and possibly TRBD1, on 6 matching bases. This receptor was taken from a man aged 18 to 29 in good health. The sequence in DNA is TGTGCCAGCAGCACTGAGGACAGATTTAACAATGAGCAGTTCTTC. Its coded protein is CASSTEDRFNNEQFF.